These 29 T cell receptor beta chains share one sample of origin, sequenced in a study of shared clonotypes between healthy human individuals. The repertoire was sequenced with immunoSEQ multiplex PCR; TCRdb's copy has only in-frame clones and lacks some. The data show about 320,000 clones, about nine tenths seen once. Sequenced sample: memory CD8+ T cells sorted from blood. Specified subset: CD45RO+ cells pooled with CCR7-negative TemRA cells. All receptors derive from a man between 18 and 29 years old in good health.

The CDR3 DNA sequence: TGTGCCAGCAGTTTGTCGGGATACGGGTTTAATGAGCAGTTCTTC. This codes for CASSLSGYGFNEQFF. The chain uses TRBV28 and TRBJ2-1; D is perhaps TRBD2 (5 bases). Between the trimmed V and J ends, which lost 3 bases and 7 bases, there was a span of 16 bases. Germline V gene data show CDR1 as MDHEN and CDR2 as SYDVKM. The CDR3 contains 15 residues.

The CDR3 is CASRDGPYNSPLHF. In nucleotides, the CDR3 is TGTGCCAGCAGGGACGGACCCTATAATTCACCCCTCCACTTT. The rearrangement joins TRBV28 to TRBJ1-6; D is unresolved. Germline CDR1 reads MDHEN; CDR2 reads SYDVKM. CDR3 length: 14 amino acids. The V and J ends lost 6 bases and 2 bases respectively, with 8 bases between them.

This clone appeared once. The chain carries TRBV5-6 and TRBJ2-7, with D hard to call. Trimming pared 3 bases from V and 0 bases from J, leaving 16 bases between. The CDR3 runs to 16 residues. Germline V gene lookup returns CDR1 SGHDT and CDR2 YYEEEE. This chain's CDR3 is CASSSPGTESSYEQYF. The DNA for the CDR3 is TGTGCCAGCAGCTCACCCGGTACAGAAAGCTCCTACGAGCAGTACTTC.

CDR3 amino acids: CASSLFIIRGPGYNSPLHF. The CDR3 nucleotides are TGTGCCAGCAGTTTATTCATAATACGGGGGCCAGGTTATAATTCACCCCTCCACTTT. The gene calls are TRBV28 and TRBJ1-6, with TRBD1 as a possible D gene (6 bases). Germline V gene sequence: CDR1 MDHEN, CDR2 SYDVKM. The CDR3 extends over 19 amino acids. Deletions cut 1 base from V and 4 bases from J, with 20 bases between.

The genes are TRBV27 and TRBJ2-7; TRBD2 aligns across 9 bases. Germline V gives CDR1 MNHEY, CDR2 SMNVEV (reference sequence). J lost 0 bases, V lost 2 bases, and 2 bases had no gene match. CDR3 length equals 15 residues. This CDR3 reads CASSLLSGSSYEQYF. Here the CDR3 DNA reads TGTGCCAGCAGTTTACTTAGCGGGAGCTCCTACGAGCAGTACTTC.

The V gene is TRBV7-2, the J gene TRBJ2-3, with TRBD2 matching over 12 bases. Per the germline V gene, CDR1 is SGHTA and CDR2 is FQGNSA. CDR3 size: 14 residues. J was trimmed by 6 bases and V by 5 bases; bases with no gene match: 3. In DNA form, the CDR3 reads TGTGCCAGCAGCAGACTAGCGGGAGTCGATACGCAGTATTTT. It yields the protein CASSRLAGVDTQYF.

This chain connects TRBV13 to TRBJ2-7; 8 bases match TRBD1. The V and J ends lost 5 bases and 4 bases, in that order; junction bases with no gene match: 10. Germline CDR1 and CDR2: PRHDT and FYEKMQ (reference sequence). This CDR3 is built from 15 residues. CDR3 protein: CASSAQGEGSYEQYF. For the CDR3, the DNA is TGTGCCAGCAGCGCACAGGGGGAAGGGAGTTACGAGCAGTACTTC.

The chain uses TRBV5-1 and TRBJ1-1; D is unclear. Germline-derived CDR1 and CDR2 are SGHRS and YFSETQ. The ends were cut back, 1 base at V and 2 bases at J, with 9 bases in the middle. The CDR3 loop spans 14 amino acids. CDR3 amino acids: CASSLLGINTEAFF. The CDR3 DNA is TGCGCCAGCAGCTTGCTGGGTATAAACACTGAAGCTTTCTTT.

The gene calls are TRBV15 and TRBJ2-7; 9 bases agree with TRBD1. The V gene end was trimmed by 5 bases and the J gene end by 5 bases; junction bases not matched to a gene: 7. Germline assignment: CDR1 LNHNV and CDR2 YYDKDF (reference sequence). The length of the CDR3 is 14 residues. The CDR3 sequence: CATSVGQGINEQYF. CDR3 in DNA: TGTGCCACCAGCGTGGGACAGGGAATCAACGAGCAGTACTTC. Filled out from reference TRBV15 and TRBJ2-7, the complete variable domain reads DAMVIQNPRYQVTQFGKPVTLSCSQTLNHNVMYWYQQKSSQAPKLLFHYYDKDFNNEADTPDNFQSRRPNTSFCFLDIRSPGLGDTAMYLCATSVGQGINEQYFGPGTRLTVT.

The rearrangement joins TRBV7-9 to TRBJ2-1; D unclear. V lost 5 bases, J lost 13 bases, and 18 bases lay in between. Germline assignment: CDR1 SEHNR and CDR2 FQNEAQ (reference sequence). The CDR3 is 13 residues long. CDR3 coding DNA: TGTGCCAGCAGCCAAGTAGCCGGGCCTCAACAGTTCTTC. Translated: CASSQVAGPQQFF.

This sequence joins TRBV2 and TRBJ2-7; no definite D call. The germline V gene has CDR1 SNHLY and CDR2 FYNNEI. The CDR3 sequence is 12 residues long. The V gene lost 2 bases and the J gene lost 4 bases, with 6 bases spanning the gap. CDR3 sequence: CASSEWGYEQYF. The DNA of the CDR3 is TGTGCCAGCAGTGAATGGGGATACGAGCAGTACTTC.

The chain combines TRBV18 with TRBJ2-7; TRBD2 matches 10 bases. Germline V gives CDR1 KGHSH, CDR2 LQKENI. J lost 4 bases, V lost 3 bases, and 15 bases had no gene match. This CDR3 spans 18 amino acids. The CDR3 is CASSPPGGTSVPLYEQYF. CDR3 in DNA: TGTGCCAGCTCACCCCCCGGAGGGACTAGCGTGCCCCTATACGAGCAGTACTTC.

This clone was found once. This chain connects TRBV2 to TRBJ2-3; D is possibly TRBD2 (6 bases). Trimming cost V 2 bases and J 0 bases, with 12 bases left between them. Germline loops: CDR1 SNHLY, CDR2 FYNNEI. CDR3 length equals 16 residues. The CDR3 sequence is CASSERDSHSTDTQYF. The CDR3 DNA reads TGTGCCAGCAGTGAAAGGGACTCCCATAGCACAGATACGCAGTATTTT. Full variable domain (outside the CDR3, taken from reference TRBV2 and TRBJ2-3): EPEVTQTPSHQVTQMGQEVILRCVPISNHLYFYWYRQILGQKVEFLVSFYNNEISEKSEIFDDQFSVERPDGSNFTLKIRSTKLEDSAMYFCASSERDSHSTDTQYFGPGTRLTVL.

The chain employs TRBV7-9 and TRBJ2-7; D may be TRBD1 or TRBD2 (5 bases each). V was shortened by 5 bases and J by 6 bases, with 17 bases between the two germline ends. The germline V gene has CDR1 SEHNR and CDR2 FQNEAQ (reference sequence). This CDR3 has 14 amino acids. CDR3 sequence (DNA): TGTGCCAGCAGCCTTTGGGGACGGCGGTCCGAGCAGTACTTC. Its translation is CASSLWGRRSEQYF. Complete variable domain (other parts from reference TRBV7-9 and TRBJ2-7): DTGVSQNPRHKITKRGQNVTFRCDPISEHNRLYWYRQTLGQGPEFLTYFQNEAQLEKSRLLSDRFSAERPKGSFSTLEIQRTEQGDSAMYLCASSLWGRRSEQYFGPGTRLTVT.

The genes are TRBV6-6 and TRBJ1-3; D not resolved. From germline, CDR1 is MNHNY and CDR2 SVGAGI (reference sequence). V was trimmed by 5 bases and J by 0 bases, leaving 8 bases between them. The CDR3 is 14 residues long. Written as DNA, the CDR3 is TGTGCCAGCAGTCCATACCGCTCTGGAAACACCATATATTTT. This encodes CASSPYRSGNTIYF.

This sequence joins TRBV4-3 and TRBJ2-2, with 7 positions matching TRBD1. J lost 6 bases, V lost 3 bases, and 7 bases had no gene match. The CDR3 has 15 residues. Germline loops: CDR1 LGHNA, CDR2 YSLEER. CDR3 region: CASSQTEGAAGELFF. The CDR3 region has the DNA TGCGCCAGCAGCCAGACCGAGGGGGCGGCCGGGGAGCTGTTTTTT.

DNA of the CDR3: TGTGCCAGCAGCCGTCCCGGGACAGGGGGCGGTGGGTATGAGCAGTTCTTC. It translates to CASSRPGTGGGGYEQFF. This chain joins TRBV7-9 and TRBJ2-1, with 12 bases matching TRBD1. The V gene end was trimmed by 5 bases and the J gene end by 8 bases; junction bases not matched to a gene: 13. The CDR3 length is 17 residues. Germline V CDR1 and CDR2: SEHNR, FQNEAQ (reference sequence).

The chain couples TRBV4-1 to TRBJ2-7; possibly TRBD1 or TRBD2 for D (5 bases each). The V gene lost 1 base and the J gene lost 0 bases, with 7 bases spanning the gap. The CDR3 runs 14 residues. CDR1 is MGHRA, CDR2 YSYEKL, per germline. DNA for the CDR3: TGCGCCAGCAGCCAAGGAGGGGACTCCTACGAGCAGTACTTC. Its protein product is CASSQGGDSYEQYF.

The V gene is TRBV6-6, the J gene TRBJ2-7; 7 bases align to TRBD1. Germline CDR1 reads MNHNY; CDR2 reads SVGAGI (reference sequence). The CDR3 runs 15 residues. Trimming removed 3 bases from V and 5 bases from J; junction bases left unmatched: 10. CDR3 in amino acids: CASSYGTDNWDEQYF. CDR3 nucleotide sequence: TGTGCCAGCAGTTATGGGACAGATAATTGGGACGAGCAGTACTTC.

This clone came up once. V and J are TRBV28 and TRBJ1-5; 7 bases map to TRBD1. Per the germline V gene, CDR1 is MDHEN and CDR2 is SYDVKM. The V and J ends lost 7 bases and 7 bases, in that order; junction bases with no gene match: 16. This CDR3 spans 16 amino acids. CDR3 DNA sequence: TGTGCCAGCAAAAGACTCCCAGGGGGGGACGGGCAGCCCCAGCATTTT. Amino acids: CASKRLPGGDGQPQHF.

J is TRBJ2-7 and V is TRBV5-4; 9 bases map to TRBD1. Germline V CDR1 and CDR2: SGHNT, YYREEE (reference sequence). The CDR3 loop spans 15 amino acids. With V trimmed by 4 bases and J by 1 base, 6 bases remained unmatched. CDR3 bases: TGTGCCAGCAGCCTAGACAGGGGGAGTTCCTACGAGCAGTACTTC. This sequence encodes CASSLDRGSSYEQYF.

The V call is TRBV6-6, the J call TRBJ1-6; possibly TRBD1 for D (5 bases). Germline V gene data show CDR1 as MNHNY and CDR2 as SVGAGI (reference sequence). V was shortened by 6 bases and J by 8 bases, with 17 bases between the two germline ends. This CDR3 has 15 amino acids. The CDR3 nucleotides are TGTGCCAGCAGGGGGGACGTGGCCCCCTATTCACCCCTCCACTTT. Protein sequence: CASRGDVAPYSPLHF.

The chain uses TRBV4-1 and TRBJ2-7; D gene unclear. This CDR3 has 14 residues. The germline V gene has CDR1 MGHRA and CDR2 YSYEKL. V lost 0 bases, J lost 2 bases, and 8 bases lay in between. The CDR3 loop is CASSQESGAYEQYF. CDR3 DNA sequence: TGCGCCAGCAGCCAAGAGTCTGGGGCCTACGAGCAGTACTTC.

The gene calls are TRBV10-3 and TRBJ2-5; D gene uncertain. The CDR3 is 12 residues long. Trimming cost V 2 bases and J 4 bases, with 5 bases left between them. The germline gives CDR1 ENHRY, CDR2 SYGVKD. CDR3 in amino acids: CAISELAETQYF. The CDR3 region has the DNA TGTGCCATCAGTGAGCTGGCAGAGACCCAGTACTTC.

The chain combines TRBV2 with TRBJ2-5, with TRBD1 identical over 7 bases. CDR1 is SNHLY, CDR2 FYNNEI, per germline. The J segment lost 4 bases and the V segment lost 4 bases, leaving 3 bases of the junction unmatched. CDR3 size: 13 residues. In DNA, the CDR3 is TGTGCCAGCAGTGTTAACAGGGGAGAGACCCAGTACTTC. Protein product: CASSVNRGETQYF. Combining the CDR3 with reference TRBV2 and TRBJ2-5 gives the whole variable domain EPEVTQTPSHQVTQMGQEVILRCVPISNHLYFYWYRQILGQKVEFLVSFYNNEISEKSEIFDDQFSVERPDGSNFTLKIRSTKLEDSAMYFCASSVNRGETQYFGPGTRLLVL.

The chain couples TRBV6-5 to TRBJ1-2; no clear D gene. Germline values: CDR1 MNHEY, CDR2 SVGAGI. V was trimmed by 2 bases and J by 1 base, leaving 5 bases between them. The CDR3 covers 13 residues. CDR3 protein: CASSYAVNYGYTF. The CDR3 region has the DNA TGTGCCAGCAGTTACGCTGTTAACTATGGCTACACCTTC.

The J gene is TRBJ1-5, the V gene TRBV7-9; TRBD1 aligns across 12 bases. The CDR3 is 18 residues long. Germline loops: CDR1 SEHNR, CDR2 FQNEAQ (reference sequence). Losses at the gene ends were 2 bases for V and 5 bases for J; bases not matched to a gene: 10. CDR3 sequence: CASSLSGTGGIGYQPQHF. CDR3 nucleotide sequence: TGTGCCAGCAGCTTATCCGGGACAGGGGGCATCGGGTATCAGCCCCAGCATTTT.

CDR3 nucleotide sequence: TGTGCCAGCAGTTCGAACGGACAGATTTATAGCACAGATACGCAGTATTTT. Its translation: CASSSNGQIYSTDTQYF. The chain joins TRBV27 to TRBJ2-3, with D perhaps TRBD1 (6 bases). From germline, CDR1 is MNHEY and CDR2 SMNVEV (reference sequence). V dropped 4 bases and J dropped 0 bases, with 17 bases sitting between them. The CDR3 runs 17 residues.

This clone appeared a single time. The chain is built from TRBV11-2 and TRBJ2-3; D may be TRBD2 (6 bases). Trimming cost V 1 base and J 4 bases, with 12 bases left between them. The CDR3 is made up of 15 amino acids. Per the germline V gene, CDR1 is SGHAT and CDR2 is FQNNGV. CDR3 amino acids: CASSLGSGEADTQYF. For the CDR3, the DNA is TGTGCCAGCAGCTTAGGTTCGGGGGAGGCAGATACGCAGTATTTT.